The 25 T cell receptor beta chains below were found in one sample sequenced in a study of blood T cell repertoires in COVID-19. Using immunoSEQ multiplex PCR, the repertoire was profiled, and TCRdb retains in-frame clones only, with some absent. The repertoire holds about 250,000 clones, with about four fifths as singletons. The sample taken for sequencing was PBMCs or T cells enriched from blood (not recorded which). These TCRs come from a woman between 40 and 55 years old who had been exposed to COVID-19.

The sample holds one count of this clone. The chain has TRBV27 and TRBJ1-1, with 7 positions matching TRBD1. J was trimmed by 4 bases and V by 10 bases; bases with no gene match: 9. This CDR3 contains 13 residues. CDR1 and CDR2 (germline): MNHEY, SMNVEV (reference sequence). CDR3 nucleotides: TGTGCCACACAACGACAGGGAGGCACTGAAGCTTTCTTT. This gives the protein CATQRQGGTEAFF.

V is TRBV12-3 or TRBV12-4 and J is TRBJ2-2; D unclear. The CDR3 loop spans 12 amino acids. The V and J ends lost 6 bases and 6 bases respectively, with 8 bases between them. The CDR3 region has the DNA TGTGCCAGCAGCCTCCCCGCCGGGGAGCTGTTTTTT. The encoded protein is CASSLPAGELFF.

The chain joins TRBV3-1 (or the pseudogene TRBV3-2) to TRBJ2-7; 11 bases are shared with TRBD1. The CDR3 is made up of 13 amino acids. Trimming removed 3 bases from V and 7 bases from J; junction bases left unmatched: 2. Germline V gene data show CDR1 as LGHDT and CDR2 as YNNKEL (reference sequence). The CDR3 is CASSQDRGREQYF. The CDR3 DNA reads TGTGCCAGCAGCCAGGACAGGGGGCGTGAGCAGTACTTC.

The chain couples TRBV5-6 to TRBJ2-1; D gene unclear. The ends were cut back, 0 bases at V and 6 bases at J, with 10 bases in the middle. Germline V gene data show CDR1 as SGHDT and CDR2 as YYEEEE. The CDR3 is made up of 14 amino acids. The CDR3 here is CASSLVAGFNEQFF. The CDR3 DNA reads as TGTGCCAGCAGCTTGGTAGCCGGATTCAATGAGCAGTTCTTC.

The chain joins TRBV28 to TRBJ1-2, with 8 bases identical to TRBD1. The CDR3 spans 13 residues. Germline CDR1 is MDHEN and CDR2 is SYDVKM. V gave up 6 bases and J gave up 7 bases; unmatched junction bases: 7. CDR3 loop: CASRQGAIPGYTF. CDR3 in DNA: TGTGCCAGCAGGCAGGGGGCGATACCTGGCTACACCTTC.

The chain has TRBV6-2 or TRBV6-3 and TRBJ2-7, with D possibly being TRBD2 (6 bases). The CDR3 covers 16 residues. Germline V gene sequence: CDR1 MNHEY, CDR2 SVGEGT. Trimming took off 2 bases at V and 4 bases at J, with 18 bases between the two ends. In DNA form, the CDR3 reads TGTGCCAGCAGTTACGGTCCGGGGGACTCAACATACGAGCAGTACTTC. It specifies CASSYGPGDSTYEQYF.

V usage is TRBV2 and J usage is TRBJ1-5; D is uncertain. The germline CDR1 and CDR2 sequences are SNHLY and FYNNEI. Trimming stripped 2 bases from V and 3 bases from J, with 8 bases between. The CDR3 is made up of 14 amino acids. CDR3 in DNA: TGTGCCAGCAGTGAACGTCAGATCAATCAGCCCCAGCATTTT. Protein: CASSERQINQPQHF.

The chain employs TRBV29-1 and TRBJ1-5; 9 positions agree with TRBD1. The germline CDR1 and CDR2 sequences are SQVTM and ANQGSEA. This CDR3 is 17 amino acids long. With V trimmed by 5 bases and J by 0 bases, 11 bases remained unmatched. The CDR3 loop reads CSVLVGTGRYSNQPQHF. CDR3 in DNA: TGCAGCGTTTTGGTTGGGACAGGGCGTTATAGCAATCAGCCCCAGCATTTT.

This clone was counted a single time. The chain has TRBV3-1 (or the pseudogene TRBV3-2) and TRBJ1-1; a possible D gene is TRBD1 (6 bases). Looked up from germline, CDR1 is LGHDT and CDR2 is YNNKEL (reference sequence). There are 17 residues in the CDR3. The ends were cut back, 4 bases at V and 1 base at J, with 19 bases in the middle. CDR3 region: CASSPLQNREWNTEAFF. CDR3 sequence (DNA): TGTGCCAGCAGCCCACTGCAAAACAGGGAATGGAACACTGAAGCTTTCTTT.

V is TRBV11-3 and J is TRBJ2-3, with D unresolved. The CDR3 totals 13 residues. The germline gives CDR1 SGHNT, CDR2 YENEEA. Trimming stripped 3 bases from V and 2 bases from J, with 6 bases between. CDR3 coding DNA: TGTGCCAGCAGCTTGGAGTTCACAGATACGCAGTATTTT. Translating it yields CASSLEFTDTQYF.

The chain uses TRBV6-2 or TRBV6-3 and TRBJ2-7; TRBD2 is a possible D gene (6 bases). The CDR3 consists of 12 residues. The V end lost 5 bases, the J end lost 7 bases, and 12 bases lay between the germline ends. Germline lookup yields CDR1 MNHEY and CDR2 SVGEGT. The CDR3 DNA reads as TGTGCCAGCAGTCCGGTCGGGGGAGAGCAGTACTTC. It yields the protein CASSPVGGEQYF.

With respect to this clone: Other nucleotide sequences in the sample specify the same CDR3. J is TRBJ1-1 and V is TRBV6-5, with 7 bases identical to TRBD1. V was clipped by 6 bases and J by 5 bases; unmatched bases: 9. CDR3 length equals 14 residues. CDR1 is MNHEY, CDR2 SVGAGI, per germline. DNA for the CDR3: TGTGCCAGCAGCCGGACAGGCCAGGGGACTGAAGCTTTCTTT. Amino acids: CASSRTGQGTEAFF.

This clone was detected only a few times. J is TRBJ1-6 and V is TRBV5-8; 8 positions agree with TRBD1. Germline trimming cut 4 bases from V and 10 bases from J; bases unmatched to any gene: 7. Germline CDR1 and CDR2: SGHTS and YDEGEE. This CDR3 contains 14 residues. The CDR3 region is CASSPRQGRSPLHF. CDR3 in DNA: TGTGCCAGCAGCCCCCGACAGGGGAGATCACCCCTCCACTTT. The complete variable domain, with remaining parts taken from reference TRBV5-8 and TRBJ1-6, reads EAGVTQSPTHLIKTRGQQATLRCSPISGHTSVYWYQQALGLGLQFLLWYDEGEERNRGNFPPRFSGRQFPNYSSELNVNALELEDSALYLCASSPRQGRSPLHFGNGTRLTVT.

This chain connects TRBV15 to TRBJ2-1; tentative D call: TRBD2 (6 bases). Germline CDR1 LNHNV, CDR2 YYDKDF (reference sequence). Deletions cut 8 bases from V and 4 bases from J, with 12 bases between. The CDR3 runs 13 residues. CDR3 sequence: CATSTGTYNEQFF. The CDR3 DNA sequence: TGTGCCACCTCGACCGGGACTTACAATGAGCAGTTCTTC.

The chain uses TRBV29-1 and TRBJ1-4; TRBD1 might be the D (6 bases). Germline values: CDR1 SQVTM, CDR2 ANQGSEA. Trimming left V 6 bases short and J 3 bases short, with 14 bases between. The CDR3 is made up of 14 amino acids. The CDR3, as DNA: TGCAGCGTATCGACAGGACAGCCTAATGAAAAACTGTTTTTT. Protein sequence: CSVSTGQPNEKLFF.

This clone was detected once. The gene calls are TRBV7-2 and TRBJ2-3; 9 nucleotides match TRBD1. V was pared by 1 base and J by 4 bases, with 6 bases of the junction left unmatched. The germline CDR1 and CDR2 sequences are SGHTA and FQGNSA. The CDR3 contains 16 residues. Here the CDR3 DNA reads TGTGCCAGCAGCTTAGAATGGACAGGGGTTTCAGATACGCAGTATTTT. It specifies CASSLEWTGVSDTQYF.

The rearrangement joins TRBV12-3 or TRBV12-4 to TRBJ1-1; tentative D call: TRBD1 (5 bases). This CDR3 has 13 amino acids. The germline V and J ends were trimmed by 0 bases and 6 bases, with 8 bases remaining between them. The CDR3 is CASSLAAGPEAFF. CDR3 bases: TGTGCCAGCAGTTTAGCGGCGGGGCCTGAAGCTTTCTTT.

Written as DNA, the CDR3 is TGTGCCAGCAGCCCCCGGGTGTGTGACTATGGCTACACCTTC. Protein sequence: CASSPRVCDYGYTF. The chain has TRBV3-1 (or the pseudogene TRBV3-2) and TRBJ1-2, with D uncertain. The ends were cut back, 4 bases at V and 3 bases at J, with 12 bases in the middle. The V gene's germline CDR1 is LGHDT and CDR2 YNNKEL (reference sequence). The CDR3 sequence is 14 residues long.

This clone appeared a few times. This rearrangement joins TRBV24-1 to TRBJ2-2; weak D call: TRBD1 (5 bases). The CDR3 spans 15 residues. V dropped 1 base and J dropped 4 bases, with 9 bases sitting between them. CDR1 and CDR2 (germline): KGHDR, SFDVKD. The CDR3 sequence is CATSDFAGITGELFF. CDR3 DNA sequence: TGTGCCACCAGTGATTTTGCAGGGATCACCGGGGAGCTGTTTTTT.

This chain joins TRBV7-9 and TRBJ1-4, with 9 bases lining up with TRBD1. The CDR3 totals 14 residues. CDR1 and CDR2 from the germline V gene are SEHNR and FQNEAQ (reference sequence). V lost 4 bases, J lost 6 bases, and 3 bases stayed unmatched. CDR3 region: CASSSDRGDEKLFF. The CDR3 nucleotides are TGTGCCAGCAGCTCGGACAGGGGAGATGAAAAACTGTTTTTT. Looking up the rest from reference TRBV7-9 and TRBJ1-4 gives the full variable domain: DTGVSQNPRHKITKRGQNVTFRCDPISEHNRLYWYRQTLGQGPEFLTYFQNEAQLEKSRLLSDRFSAERPKGSFSTLEIQRTEQGDSAMYLCASSSDRGDEKLFFGSGTQLSVL.

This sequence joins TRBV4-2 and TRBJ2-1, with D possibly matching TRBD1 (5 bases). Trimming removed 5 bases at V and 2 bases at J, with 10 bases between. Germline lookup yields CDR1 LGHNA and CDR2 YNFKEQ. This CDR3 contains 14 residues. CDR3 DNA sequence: TGTGCCAGCAGCGGGGCAGCCCCCTACAATGAGCAGTTCTTC. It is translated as CASSGAAPYNEQFF.

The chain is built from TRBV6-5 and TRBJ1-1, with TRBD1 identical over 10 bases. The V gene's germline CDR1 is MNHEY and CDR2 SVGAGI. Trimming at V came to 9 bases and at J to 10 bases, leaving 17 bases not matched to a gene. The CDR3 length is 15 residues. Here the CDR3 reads CASIGTGEPVKAAFF. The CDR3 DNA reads TGTGCCAGTATCGGGACAGGGGAGCCCGTGAAGGCAGCTTTCTTT.

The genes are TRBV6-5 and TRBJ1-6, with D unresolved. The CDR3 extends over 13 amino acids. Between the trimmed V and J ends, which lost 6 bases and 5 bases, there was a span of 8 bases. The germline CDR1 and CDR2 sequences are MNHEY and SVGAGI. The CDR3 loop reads CASRGENNSPLHF. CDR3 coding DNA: TGTGCCAGCAGAGGAGAAAATAATTCACCCCTCCACTTT.

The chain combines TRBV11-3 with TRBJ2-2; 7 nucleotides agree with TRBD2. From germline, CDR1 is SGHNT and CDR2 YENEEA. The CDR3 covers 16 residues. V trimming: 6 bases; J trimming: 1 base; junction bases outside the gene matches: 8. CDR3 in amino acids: CASSVSPGGNTGELFF. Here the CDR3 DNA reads TGTGCCAGCAGTGTTAGTCCGGGAGGGAACACCGGGGAGCTGTTTTTT.

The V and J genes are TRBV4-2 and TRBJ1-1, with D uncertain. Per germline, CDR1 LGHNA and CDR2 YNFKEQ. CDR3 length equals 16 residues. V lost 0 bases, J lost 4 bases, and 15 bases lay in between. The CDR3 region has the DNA TGTGCCAGCAGCCAAGAGGTTGTGACGCGGGGCACTGAAGCTTTCTTT. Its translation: CASSQEVVTRGTEAFF.